This T cell receptor beta chain was captured in a study of T cell repertoires in cytomegalovirus infection. Study information: Matching HLA type, along with CMV infection, was indicated by public TCR beta signatures.

This clonotype turned up a few times. Its antigen remains unknown. V lost 4 bases to trimming and J lost 2 bases, with 6 bases between them. This CDR3 has 12 amino acids. Germline assignment: CDR1 MNHEY and CDR2 SMNVEV (reference sequence). One entry per CDR3 protein, called by TCRdb with MiXCR from the reads. This sample has 650,000 to 900,000 distinct CDR3 sequences, with roughly 29% found just once. Sequencing was performed on cultured CD8+ T cells from PBMCs, taken from culture after CMV antigen stimulation. The clonotype originates from a human donor in good health (CMV status not recorded). Some clones in this sample may be carry-over from other donors' samples. The chain recombines TRBV27 with TRBJ2-7; D ambiguous. CDR3 amino acids: CASSSNTYEQYV. As DNA, the CDR3 is TGTGCCAGCAGTTCCAACACCTACGAGCAGTACGTC.